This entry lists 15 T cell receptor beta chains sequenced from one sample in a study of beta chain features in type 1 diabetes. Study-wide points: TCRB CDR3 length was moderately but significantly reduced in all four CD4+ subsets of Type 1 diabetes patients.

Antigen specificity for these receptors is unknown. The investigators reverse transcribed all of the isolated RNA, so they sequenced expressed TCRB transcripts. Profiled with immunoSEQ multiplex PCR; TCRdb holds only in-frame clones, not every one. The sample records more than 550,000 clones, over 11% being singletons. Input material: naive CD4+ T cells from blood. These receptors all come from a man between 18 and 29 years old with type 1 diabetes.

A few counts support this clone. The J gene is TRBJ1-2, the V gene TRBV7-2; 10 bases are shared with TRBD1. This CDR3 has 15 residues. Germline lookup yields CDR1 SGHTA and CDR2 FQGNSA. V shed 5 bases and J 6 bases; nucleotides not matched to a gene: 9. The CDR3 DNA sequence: TGTGCCAGCAGCAGTCCGGGACAGGGGACGCATGGCTACACCTTC. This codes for CASSSPGQGTHGYTF.

The CDR3 loop is CASSDGTGRRETQYF. CDR3 DNA sequence: TGCGCCAGCAGCGACGGGACTGGGCGTAGAGAGACCCAGTACTTC. The genes are TRBV5-1 and TRBJ2-5; perhaps TRBD2 as D (6 bases). The V end lost 4 bases, the J end lost 4 bases, and 17 bases lay between the germline ends. This CDR3 spans 15 amino acids. The germline V gene has CDR1 SGHRS and CDR2 YFSETQ. Combining the CDR3 with reference TRBV5-1 and TRBJ2-5 gives the whole variable domain KAGVTQTPRYLIKTRGQQVTLSCSPISGHRSVSWYQQTPGQGLQFLFEYFSETQRNKGNFPGRFSGRQFSNSRSEMNVSTLELGDSALYLCASSDGTGRRETQYFGPGTRLLVL.

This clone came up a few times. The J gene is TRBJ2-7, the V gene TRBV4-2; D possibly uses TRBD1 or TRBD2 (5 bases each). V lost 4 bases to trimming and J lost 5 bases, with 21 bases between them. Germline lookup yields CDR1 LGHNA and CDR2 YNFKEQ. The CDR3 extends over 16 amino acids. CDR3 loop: CASSPRPGPPDHEQYF. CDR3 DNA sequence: TGTGCCAGCAGCCCCCGCCCGGGACCCCCGGACCACGAGCAGTACTTC.

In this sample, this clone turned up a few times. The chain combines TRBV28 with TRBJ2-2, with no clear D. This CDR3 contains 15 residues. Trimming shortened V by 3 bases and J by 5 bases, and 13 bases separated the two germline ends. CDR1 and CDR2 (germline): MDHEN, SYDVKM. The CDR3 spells CASSFGSLLTGELFF. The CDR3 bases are TGTGCCAGCAGTTTCGGCAGCCTTCTGACCGGGGAGCTGTTTTTT.

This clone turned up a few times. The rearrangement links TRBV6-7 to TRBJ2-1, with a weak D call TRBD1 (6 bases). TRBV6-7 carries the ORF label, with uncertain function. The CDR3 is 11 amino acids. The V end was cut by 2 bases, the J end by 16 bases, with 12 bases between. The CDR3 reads CASSYEGVGFF. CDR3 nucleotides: TGTGCCAGCAGTTACGAGGGGGTGGGTTTCTTC.

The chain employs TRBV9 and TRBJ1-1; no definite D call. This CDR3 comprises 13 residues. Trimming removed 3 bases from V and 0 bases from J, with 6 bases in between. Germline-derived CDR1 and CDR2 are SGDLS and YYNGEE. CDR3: CASSAGLNTEAFF. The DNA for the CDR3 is TGTGCCAGCAGCGCCGGCTTGAACACTGAAGCTTTCTTT.

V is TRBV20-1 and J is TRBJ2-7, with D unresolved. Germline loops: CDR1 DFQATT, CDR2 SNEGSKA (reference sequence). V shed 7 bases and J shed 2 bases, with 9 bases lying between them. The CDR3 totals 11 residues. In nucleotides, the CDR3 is TGCAGTGGTAGGGTAACCTACGAGCAGTACTTC. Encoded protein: CSGRVTYEQYF.

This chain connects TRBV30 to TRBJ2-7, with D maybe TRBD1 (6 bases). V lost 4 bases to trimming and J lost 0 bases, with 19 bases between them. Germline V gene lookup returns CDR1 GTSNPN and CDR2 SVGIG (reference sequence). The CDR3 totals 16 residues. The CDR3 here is CAWTPPTGYGSYEQYF. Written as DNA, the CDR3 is TGTGCCTGGACTCCCCCGACAGGATATGGCTCCTACGAGCAGTACTTC.

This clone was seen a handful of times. CDR3 nucleotides: TGTGCCAGCAGCGTAGGGCAGGATGAGCAGTTCTTC. This encodes CASSVGQDEQFF. The gene calls are TRBV9 and TRBJ2-1; no clear D. The V end lost 0 bases, the J end lost 8 bases, and 6 bases lay between the germline ends. CDR3 size: 12 residues. The germline V gene has CDR1 SGDLS and CDR2 YYNGEE. The full variable domain, completed using reference TRBV9 and TRBJ2-1, is DSGVTQTPKHLITATGQRVTLRCSPRSGDLSVYWYQQSLDQGLQFLIQYYNGEERAKGNILERFSAQQFPDLHSELNLSSLELGDSALYFCASSVGQDEQFFGPGTRLTVL.

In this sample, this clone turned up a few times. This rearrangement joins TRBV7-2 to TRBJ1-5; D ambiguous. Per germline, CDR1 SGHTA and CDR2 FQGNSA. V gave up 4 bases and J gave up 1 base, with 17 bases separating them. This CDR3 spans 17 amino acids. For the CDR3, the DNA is TGTGCCAGCAGCTCCCGGACCCGTCTATGGAGCAATCAGCCCCAGCATTTT. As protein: CASSSRTRLWSNQPQHF.

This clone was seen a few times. The CDR3 sequence: CASSVRTGGNEQFF. In nucleotides, the CDR3 is TGCGCCAGCAGCGTAAGGACAGGGGGGAATGAGCAGTTCTTC. The chain carries TRBV5-1 and TRBJ2-1; 10 bases map to TRBD1. This CDR3 is built from 14 residues. CDR1 is SGHRS, CDR2 YFSETQ, per germline. The V gene end was trimmed by 4 bases and the J gene end by 7 bases; junction bases not matched to a gene: 5.

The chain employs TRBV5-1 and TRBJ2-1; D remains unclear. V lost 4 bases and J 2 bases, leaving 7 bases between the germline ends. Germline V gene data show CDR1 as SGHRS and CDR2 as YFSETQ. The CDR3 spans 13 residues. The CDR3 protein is CASSEPTYNEQFF. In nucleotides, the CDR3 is TGCGCCAGCAGCGAGCCGACCTACAATGAGCAGTTCTTC.

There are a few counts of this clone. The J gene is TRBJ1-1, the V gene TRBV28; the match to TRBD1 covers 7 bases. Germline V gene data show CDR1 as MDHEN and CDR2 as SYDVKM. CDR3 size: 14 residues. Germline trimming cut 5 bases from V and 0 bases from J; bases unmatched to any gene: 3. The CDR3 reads CASSPGQLNTEAFF. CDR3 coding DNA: TGTGCCAGCAGTCCGGGACAGCTGAACACTGAAGCTTTCTTT.

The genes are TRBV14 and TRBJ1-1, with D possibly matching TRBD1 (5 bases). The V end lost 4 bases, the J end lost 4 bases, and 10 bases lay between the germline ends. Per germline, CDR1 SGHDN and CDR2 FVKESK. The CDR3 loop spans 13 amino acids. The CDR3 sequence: CASSRGRGTEAFF. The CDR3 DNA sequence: TGTGCCAGCAGCCGAGGGAGGGGCACTGAAGCTTTCTTT.

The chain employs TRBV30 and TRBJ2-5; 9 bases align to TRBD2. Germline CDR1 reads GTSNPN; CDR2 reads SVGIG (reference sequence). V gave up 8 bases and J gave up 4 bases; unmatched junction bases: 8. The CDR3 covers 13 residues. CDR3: CARGSGSGETQYF. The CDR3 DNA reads TGTGCCCGGGGTAGCGGGAGCGGAGAGACCCAGTACTTC.